The rows below give T cell receptor beta chains drawn from one sample of a study of Ad26.COV2.S vaccination and SARS-CoV-2 variants. Only in-frame clones appear in the TCRdb table, and some are missing; sequencing was by immunoSEQ multiplex PCR. Of roughly 700,000 clones in the sample, about 90% are singletons; the top ten hold nearly 1.5%. Sequencing used peripheral blood, obtained in a trial of Ad26.COV2.S vaccine versus placebo. The receptor source for this set is a person between 18 and 65 years old who received the Ad26.COV2.S COVID-19 vaccine or a placebo. Both conserved end residues are part of each CDR3. A D gene is named only where the DNA matches it firmly. Only part of the rows carry a size: once, few, many, or a class if the clone is expanded.

d_call	clone_size	v_call	j_call	cdr3_aa	cdr3_nt
NA	once	TRBV15	TRBJ2-5	CATSRDYGAQETQYF	TGTGCCACCAGCAGAGATTACGGGGCCCAAGAGACCCAGTACTTC
TRBD1	NA	TRBV3-1/TRBV3-2	TRBJ2-3	CASRCRDRGLGTDTQYF	TGTGCCAGCAGGTGTCGAGACAGGGGGCTCGGCACAGATACGCAGTATTTT
TRBD1	NA	TRBV4-2	TRBJ2-7	CASSQDGGTGTSEQYF	TGTGCCAGCAGCCAAGATGGAGGGACAGGGACTTCCGAGCAGTACTTC
NA	NA	TRBV5-5	TRBJ2-7	CASSLTDPYEQYF	TGTGCCAGCAGCTTGACAGACCCCTACGAGCAGTACTTC
NA	NA	TRBV10-2	TRBJ2-3	CASSDIRGGVSPDTQYF	TGCGCCAGCAGTGATATTAGGGGCGGGGTGTCCCCAGATACGCAGTATTTT
TRBD1	once	TRBV24-1	TRBJ1-5	CATSEETGDSNQPQHF	TGTGCCACCAGTGAAGAAACAGGGGATAGCAATCAGCCCCAGCATTTT
NA	NA	TRBV27	TRBJ1-4	CASSFSRSGGEKLFF	TGTGCCAGCAGTTTCTCTCGGAGCGGAGGGGAAAAACTGTTTTTT
NA	NA	TRBV5-4	TRBJ2-1	CASSLAASSYNEQFF	TGTGCCAGCAGCTTGGCGGCGAGCTCCTACAATGAGCAGTTCTTC
NA	once	TRBV30	TRBJ1-6	CAWNRGDSPLHF	TGTGCCTGGAACCGGGGGGATTCACCCCTCCACTTT
TRBD1	NA	TRBV5-4	TRBJ2-6	CASSRRTGVGANVLTF	TGTGCCAGCAGCCGCCGCACAGGGGTCGGGGCCAACGTCCTGACTTTC
NA	NA	TRBV18	TRBJ2-1	CASSPPLAGDYYNEQFF	TGTGCCAGCTCACCACCGCTGGCGGGTGATTACTACAATGAGCAGTTCTTC
NA	NA	TRBV5-6	TRBJ1-1	CASSLSTGLNTEAFF	TGTGCCAGCAGCTTGTCCACTGGGCTTAACACTGAAGCTTTCTTT
NA	NA	TRBV5-1	TRBJ2-6	CASSSSGAGANVLTF	TGCGCCAGCAGCTCCTCAGGGGCTGGGGCCAACGTCCTGACTTTC
TRBD1	NA	TRBV5-1	TRBJ1-1	CASSPGQGSTEAFF	TGCGCCAGCAGCCCCGGACAGGGTAGTACTGAAGCTTTCTTT
TRBD1	NA	TRBV18	TRBJ2-7	CASSYPTGGSYEQYF	TGTGCCAGCTCATACCCGACAGGGGGCTCCTACGAGCAGTACTTC
NA	once	TRBV30	TRBJ1-4	CAWRALGEGEKLFF	TGTGCCTGGAGGGCCCTCGGAGAAGGTGAAAAACTGTTTTTT
NA	NA	TRBV29-1	TRBJ1-2	CSVADTLNYGYTF	TGCAGCGTGGCTGACACGCTTAACTATGGCTACACCTTC
TRBD2	NA	TRBV7-2	TRBJ2-3	CASRYGGAFTDTQYF	TGTGCCAGCCGGTACGGGGGGGCCTTCACAGATACGCAGTATTTT
NA	NA	TRBV27	TRBJ2-7	CASSFGSYGSYEQYF	TGTGCCAGCAGTTTCGGTTCCTACGGCTCCTACGAGCAGTACTTC
NA	NA	TRBV7-2	TRBJ2-7	CASSPQPQGYEQYF	TGTGCCAGCAGCCCCCAACCTCAGGGGTACGAGCAGTACTTC
NA	NA	TRBV24-1	TRBJ1-5	CATSDPGSNQPQHF	TGTGCCACCAGTGACCCTGGCAGCAATCAGCCCCAGCATTTT
NA	NA	TRBV27	TRBJ1-5	CASSSTGNNQPQHF	TGTGCCAGCAGTTCGACAGGAAACAATCAGCCCCAGCATTTT
TRBD2	NA	TRBV6-2/TRBV6-3	TRBJ2-1	CASSYDAGGGNEQFF	TGTGCCAGCAGTTACGATGCGGGAGGGGGCAATGAGCAGTTCTTC
TRBD1	NA	TRBV18	TRBJ2-5	CASSPINRGETQYF	TGTGCCAGCTCACCAATCAACAGGGGAGAGACCCAGTACTTC
NA	NA	TRBV13	TRBJ2-1	CASSSGNNEQFF	TGTGCCAGCAGCTCGGGCAACAATGAGCAGTTCTTC
NA	NA	TRBV11-3	TRBJ2-7	CASSPGESYEQYF	TGTGCCAGCAGCCCAGGGGAGTCCTACGAGCAGTACTTC
NA	NA	TRBV19	TRBJ1-4	CASSIEVHEKLFF	TGTGCCAGTAGTATAGAAGTCCATGAAAAACTGTTTTTT
NA	NA	TRBV6-6	TRBJ1-3	CASSSVGSGNTIYF	TGTGCCAGCAGTTCCGTCGGGTCTGGAAACACCATATATTTT
TRBD1	NA	TRBV7-2	TRBJ2-7	CASSLRTGPYEQYF	TGTGCCAGCAGTCTTCGGACAGGTCCCTACGAGCAGTACTTC
NA	NA	TRBV6-5	TRBJ2-7	CASRGSGYEQYF	TGTGCCAGCAGGGGGAGTGGGTACGAGCAGTACTTC
TRBD2	NA	TRBV7-2	TRBJ2-5	CASSLHRLAGQETQYF	TGTGCCAGCAGCCTCCACCGGCTAGCGGGACAAGAGACCCAGTACTTC
NA	NA	TRBV7-2	TRBJ2-5	CASSLGQVETQYF	TGTGCCAGCAGCTTAGGGCAGGTAGAGACCCAGTACTTC
TRBD2	NA	TRBV2	TRBJ2-6	CASSLTSGRLSGANVLTF	TGTGCCAGCAGCCTGACTAGCGGGAGGCTCTCTGGGGCCAACGTCCTGACTTTC
TRBD2	once	TRBV19	TRBJ2-1	CASSFPFLAGVGNEQFF	TGTGCCAGTAGTTTTCCCTTCCTAGCGGGAGTTGGCAATGAGCAGTTCTTC
TRBD1	once	TRBV9	TRBJ2-2	CASSWDRVDTGELFF	TGTGCCAGCAGCTGGGACAGGGTCGACACCGGGGAGCTGTTTTTT
NA	NA	TRBV7-2	TRBJ1-6	CASSLARSLNSPLHF	TGTGCCAGCAGCTTAGCCCGCTCCTTGAATTCACCCCTCCACTTT
TRBD2	NA	TRBV24-1	TRBJ2-7	CATSDPRSGSSYEQYF	TGTGCCACCAGTGACCCCAGGAGCGGGAGCTCCTACGAGCAGTACTTC
NA	NA	TRBV14	TRBJ2-1	CASSPSLGKLSDEQFF	TGTGCCAGCAGCCCGAGTCTGGGAAAGCTAAGCGATGAGCAGTTCTTC
NA	NA	TRBV5-6	TRBJ2-7	CASSSTGIRHEQYF	TGTGCCAGCAGCTCCACAGGGATCCGACACGAGCAGTACTTC
NA	NA	TRBV2	TRBJ1-2	CASTGSWYGYTF	TGTGCCAGCACCGGGAGTTGGTATGGCTACACCTTC
NA	NA	TRBV5-1	TRBJ1-1	CASSLQGWATEAFF	TGCGCCAGCAGCTTACAGGGTTGGGCCACTGAAGCTTTCTTT
NA	once	TRBV19	TRBJ2-3	CASTPLPTSTDTQYF	TGTGCCAGTACCCCCCTGCCAACTAGCACAGATACGCAGTATTTT
NA	few	TRBV3-1/TRBV3-2	TRBJ1-1	CASSRGGGITEAFF	TGTGCCAGCAGCCGGGGGGGAGGGATCACTGAAGCTTTCTTT
TRBD2	NA	TRBV19	TRBJ2-2	CATESGRYTGELFF	TGTGCCACCGAGAGCGGGAGATACACCGGGGAGCTGTTTTTT
NA	NA	TRBV5-1	TRBJ2-3	CASSGGLSSTDTQYF	TGCGCCAGCAGTGGGGGACTCTCTAGCACAGATACGCAGTATTTT
NA	NA	TRBV7-2	TRBJ2-7	CASSPGLSLAEQYF	TGTGCCAGCAGCCCGGGACTTTCCCTCGCCGAGCAGTACTTC
NA	NA	TRBV18	TRBJ2-1	CASSPRPPGENNEQFF	TGTGCCAGCTCACCTCGACCGCCGGGTGAAAACAATGAGCAGTTCTTC
NA	few	TRBV27	TRBJ1-5	CASSPNLGAQPQHF	TGTGCCAGCAGTCCCAATTTGGGGGCCCAGCCCCAGCATTTT